A selection of T cell receptor beta chains follows, all from one sample in a study of CD8 T cells in ankylosing spondylitis. TCRdb recomputed calls from the 5' RACE reads with MiXCR, one row per CDR3 protein. Seen here are about 220,000 distinct CDR3 sequences, approximately 7.3% observed once, and the top ten hold 14%. Specimen: blood, either unsorted or a sorted T cell fraction (not recorded which). These receptors were collected from a male donor with ankylosing spondylitis. CDR3s include the opening cysteine and the closing phenylalanine or tryptophan. The D gene is left open where the match is weak. Only some rows state a clone size, as once, few, many or a class for expanded clones.

v_call,clone_size,d_call,j_call,cdr3_nt,cdr3_aa
TRBV27,many,TRBD1,TRBJ2-1,TGTGCCAGCTCCCACCCGGGACAGGGGGGGAATGAGCAGTTCTTC,CASSHPGQGGNEQFF
TRBV7-9,few,-,TRBJ1-3,TGTGCCAGCAGCTTACCCACCTCTGGAAACACCATATATTTT,CASSLPTSGNTIYF
TRBV11-2,many,-,TRBJ2-2,TGTGCCAGCAGCGGTGGGGTTTACCGACCGAACACCGGGGAGCTGTTTTTT,CASSGGVYRPNTGELFF
TRBV29-1,many,TRBD2,TRBJ2-3,TGCAGCGTTGATAGCGGGAGGGCCCCAGATACGCAGTATTTT,CSVDSGRAPDTQYF
TRBV5-1,-,TRBD1,TRBJ1-1,TGCGCCAGCAGCTTGGGGGACAGGGAGACGAACACTGAAGCTTTCTTT,CASSLGDRETNTEAFF
TRBV10-3,-,-,TRBJ2-7,TGTGCCATAGGTTCGACCGCCTACGAGCAGTACTTC,CAIGSTAYEQYF
TRBV29-1,many,-,TRBJ1-1,TGCAGCGTTGAAGAGGTGAGGTCAGAAGCTTTCTTT,CSVEEVRSEAFF
TRBV6-6,many,TRBD1,TRBJ2-3,TGTGCCAGCGAGGACAGGGACACAGATACGCAGTATTTT,CASEDRDTDTQYF
TRBV5-5,-,TRBD1,TRBJ1-1,TGTGCCAGCAGCTTGTCCGGACAGGGGACGATGAACACTGAAGCTTTCTTT,CASSLSGQGTMNTEAFF
TRBV6-1,many,-,TRBJ1-6,TGTGCCAGCAGTAAACTGGGCCCGTCAGGTTCACCCCTCCACTTT,CASSKLGPSGSPLHF
TRBV7-2,-,TRBD1,TRBJ2-7,TGTGCCAGCAGCATGGGACAGCGACCCTACGAGCAGTACTTC,CASSMGQRPYEQYF
TRBV6-1,many,-,TRBJ1-1,TGTGCCAGCAGTGCCTGGACGGGACCGAACACTGAAGCTTTCTTT,CASSAWTGPNTEAFF
TRBV7-9,-,TRBD1,TRBJ2-7,TGTGCCAGCAGCTCAAGGGACAGTACCTACGAGCAGTACTTC,CASSSRDSTYEQYF
TRBV4-2,many,-,TRBJ2-1,TGTGCCAGCAGCCAAGAAGGCGGAGATACCTACAATGAGCAGTTCTTC,CASSQEGGDTYNEQFF
TRBV28,-,TRBD2,TRBJ2-1,TGTGCCAGCAGTTTAATCAGCGGGAGGGCCTACAATGAGCAGTTCTTC,CASSLISGRAYNEQFF
TRBV11-2,-,TRBD2,TRBJ2-1,TGTGCCAGCAGCCCCTCCCCTCGGCGGGAGGGCCTCTACAATGAGCAGTTCTTC,CASSPSPRREGLYNEQFF
TRBV30,-,-,TRBJ2-3,TGTGCCTGGAGTGAAACAGACAGCACAGATACGCAGTATTTT,CAWSETDSTDTQYF
TRBV6-1,-,TRBD1,TRBJ1-4,TGTGCCAGCAGTGGTAAGACAGGGGGAGGAGAAAAACTGTTTTTT,CASSGKTGGGEKLFF
TRBV11-1,many,TRBD2,TRBJ2-1,TGTGCCAGCAGCCCGGGACTAGCGGGGGGGCTTTCCTCCTACAATGAGCAGTTCTTC,CASSPGLAGGLSSYNEQFF
TRBV18,many,TRBD2,TRBJ2-3,TGTGCCAGCTCACCGAGCGGGAGCGGCACAGATACGCAGTATTTT,CASSPSGSGTDTQYF